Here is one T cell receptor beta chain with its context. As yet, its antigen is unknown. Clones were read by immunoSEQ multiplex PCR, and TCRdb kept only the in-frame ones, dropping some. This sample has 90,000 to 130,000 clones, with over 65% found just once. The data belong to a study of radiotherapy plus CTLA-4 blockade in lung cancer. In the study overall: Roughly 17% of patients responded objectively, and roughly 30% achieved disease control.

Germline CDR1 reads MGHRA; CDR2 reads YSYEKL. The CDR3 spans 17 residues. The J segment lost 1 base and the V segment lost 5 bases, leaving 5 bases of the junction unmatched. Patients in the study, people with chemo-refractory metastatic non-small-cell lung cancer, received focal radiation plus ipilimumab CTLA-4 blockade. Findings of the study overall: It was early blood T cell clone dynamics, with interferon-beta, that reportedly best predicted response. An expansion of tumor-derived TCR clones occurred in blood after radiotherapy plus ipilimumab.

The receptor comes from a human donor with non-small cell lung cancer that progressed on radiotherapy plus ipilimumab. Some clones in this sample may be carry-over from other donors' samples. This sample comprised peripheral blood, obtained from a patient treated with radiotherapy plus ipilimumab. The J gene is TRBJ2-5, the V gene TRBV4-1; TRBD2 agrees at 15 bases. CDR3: CASSMGLAGGIQETQYF. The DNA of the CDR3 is TGCGCCAGCAGCATGGGACTAGCGGGGGGTATCCAAGAGACCCAGTACTTC.